This is a list of T cell receptor beta chains from one sample in a study of cytomegalovirus exposure and HLA in healthy donors. Repertoires were generated with immunoSEQ multiplex PCR, while TCRdb's copy carries only in-frame clones and drops some. In the table there are roughly 98,000 clones, approximately 72% of which are singletons. Material: PBMCs. These receptors were obtained from a woman in her 70s in good health and CMV-seropositive. The conserved cysteine and the conserved F or W are not part of the CDR3 here.

V | CDR3
TRBV27 | ASSSRDRGQANYGYT
TRBV6-5 | ASSYRAGYEQY
TRBV29-1 | SVGGGAANTGELF
TRBV7-2 | ASSLDGGWTDTQY
TRBV5-1 | ASSLGEVSTDTQY
TRBV7-3 | ASSLLGGGKGTQY
TRBV28 | ASSASGTGSRYEQY
TRBV6-1 | ASSDCPSLLVDNEKLF
TRBV10-1 | ASSGVGTSPDEQY
TRBV11-3 | ASSSRLGADTQY
TRBV7-8 | ASSFSGTGAETQY
TRBV28 | ASSLRTSVLQKLF
TRBV6-6 | ASSYGRATGNYEQY
TRBV18 | ASSRSGTGDLFGELF
TRBV7-2 | ASSLVLQGNAIY
TRBV9 | ASSVELAGGQGDTQY
TRBV11-1 | ASSLEGQGAVTGELF
TRBV10-1 | ASSSEFGQGAGDTQY
TRBV7-3 | ASSIGPSGREEQY
TRBV7-3 | ASSLTSLPNNEQF
TRBV6-6 | ASSYTGDTQY
TRBV7-2 | ASSWAGAATNEKLF
TRBV7-8 | ASSRGQAMNTEAF
TRBV7-9 | ASSLGVDTQY
TRBV19 | ASSLQGAGEQY
TRBV7-2 | ASSPSLAASSYEQY
TRBV4-1 | ASSLAGTGRETQY